A single sample is the source of the 28 T cell receptor beta chains below, sequenced in a study of CD8+CD57+ T cells in acquired aplastic anemia. Genomic DNA templated the TCR beta VDJ and CDR3 profiling. TCRdb reanalysed the reads using MiXCR and keeps one entry per CDR3 protein. The sample holds around 220,000 distinct CDR3 sequences, almost 50% seen once. Selection for sequencing was limited to patients who had shown CD8+CD57+ cell expansion by flow cytometry. Sequenced material: sorted CD4+, CD8+, or CD8+CD57+ T cells (not recorded which) from PBMCs. The receptors derive from a human donor with aplastic anemia.

This clonotype was counted many times. This rearrangement joins TRBV7-9 to TRBJ1-3; D is unresolved. V shed 8 bases and J shed 0 bases, with 11 bases lying between them. Germline-derived CDR1 and CDR2 are SEHNR and FQNEAQ (reference sequence). The CDR3 covers 14 residues. In DNA, the CDR3 is TGTGCCAGCGGTCATTCAAACTCTGGAAACACCATATATTTT. Its protein is CASGHSNSGNTIYF.

The V and J genes are TRBV29-1 and TRBJ1-5; D is uncertain. Germline-derived CDR1 and CDR2 are SQVTM and ANQGSEA. The germline V and J ends were trimmed by 4 bases and 0 bases, with 13 bases remaining between them. There are 15 residues in the CDR3. The CDR3 spells CSVAWSRDSNQPQHF. DNA of the CDR3: TGCAGCGTTGCATGGAGCCGCGATAGCAATCAGCCCCAGCATTTT.

Points on this clonotype: Since the CDR3 does not end with the conserved phenylalanine or tryptophan, this likely comes from a read error. The rearrangement uses TRBV29-1 and TRBJ1-1; D is uncertain. V was clipped by 4 bases and J by 4 bases, with 10 bases between them. This CDR3 is built from 12 residues. The germline V gene encodes CDR1 SQVTM and CDR2 ANQGSEA. The CDR3 bases are TGCAGCGTTGTTGGCAGTGGCACTGAAGCTTTCTCT. Protein sequence: CSVVGSGTEAFS.

With respect to this clonotype: One base away lies a much larger clone, so this may be a sequencing read error. The chain links TRBV10-3 to TRBJ2-7, with 11 bases lining up with TRBD1. Germline assignment: CDR1 ENHRY and CDR2 SYGVKD. The CDR3 runs 13 residues. CDR3 protein: CAIGTGGYYEQHF. The CDR3 DNA is TGTGCCATCGGGACAGGGGGTTACTACGAGCAGCACTTC.

V and J are TRBV5-1 and TRBJ1-4; 7 nucleotides align to TRBD1. In germline, CDR1 is SGHRS, CDR2 YFSETQ. The CDR3 loop spans 15 amino acids. V trimming: 4 bases; J trimming: 6 bases; junction bases outside the gene matches: 9. As DNA, the CDR3 is TGCGCCAGCAGCCAGTACGGGACAGTCGATGAAAAACTGTTTTTT. This encodes CASSQYGTVDEKLFF.

This clonotype was observed at least ten times. This chain uses TRBV2 with TRBJ2-3; 7 bases line up with TRBD1. CDR1 is SNHLY, CDR2 FYNNEI, per germline. Trimming removed 6 bases from V and 2 bases from J; junction bases left unmatched: 5. This CDR3 is built from 14 residues. This chain's CDR3 is CASSRDRYTDTQYF. In nucleotides, the CDR3 is TGTGCCAGCAGCCGGGACAGATACACAGATACGCAGTATTTT.

This clonotype was observed a few times. The gene calls are TRBV2 and TRBJ1-4; no reliable D call. The CDR3 length is 12 residues. The germline V gene encodes CDR1 SNHLY and CDR2 FYNNEI. V was pared by 2 bases and J by 7 bases, with 5 bases between. The chain's CDR3 is CASSEQIEKLFF. The CDR3 DNA follows: TGTGCCAGCAGTGAACAGATTGAAAAACTGTTTTTT. Filled out from reference TRBV2 and TRBJ1-4, the complete variable domain reads EPEVTQTPSHQVTQMGQEVILRCVPISNHLYFYWYRQILGQKVEFLVSFYNNEISEKSEIFDDQFSVERPDGSNFTLKIRSTKLEDSAMYFCASSEQIEKLFFGSGTQLSVL.

The chain is built from TRBV2 and TRBJ1-5; TRBD1 matches 7 bases. Germline V lookup: CDR1 SNHLY, CDR2 FYNNEI. The V segment lost 6 bases and the J segment 0 bases; nucleotides outside the gene matches: 14. The CDR3 runs 18 residues. In nucleotides, the CDR3 is TGTGCCAGCAGCCCCCGGGACAGACTTCGTTGTAGCAATCAGCCCCAGCATTTT. Encoded protein: CASSPRDRLRCSNQPQHF. Using reference TRBV2 and TRBJ1-5 for the parts outside the CDR3, the full variable domain is EPEVTQTPSHQVTQMGQEVILRCVPISNHLYFYWYRQILGQKVEFLVSFYNNEISEKSEIFDDQFSVERPDGSNFTLKIRSTKLEDSAMYFCASSPRDRLRCSNQPQHFGDGTRLSIL.

J is TRBJ1-2 and V is TRBV20-1, with D possibly being TRBD1 (5 bases). The CDR3 covers 12 residues. Germline CDR1 DFQATT, CDR2 SNEGSKA (reference sequence). Trimming stripped 8 bases from V and 7 bases from J, with 17 bases between. The CDR3 DNA reads TGCAGTACCCAGCGGGGGACGGCTGGCTACACCTTC. As protein: CSTQRGTAGYTF.

This clonotype appeared many times. CDR3 region: CASTQGTGLLEQYF. CDR3 bases: TGTGCCAGCACCCAGGGGACAGGACTCCTCGAGCAGTACTTC. The J gene is TRBJ2-7, the V gene TRBV5-6; 8 nucleotides match TRBD1. CDR1 and CDR2 (germline): SGHDT, YYEEEE. The ends lost 6 bases at V and 6 bases at J; junction bases unmatched: 11. There are 14 residues in the CDR3.

This rearrangement joins TRBV7-2 to TRBJ2-5; TRBD1 or TRBD2 may be the D gene (6 bases each). Germline V gene lookup returns CDR1 SGHTA and CDR2 FQGNSA. V was cut by 7 bases and J by 5 bases, with 17 bases left in between. There are 14 residues in the CDR3. The CDR3 reads CASNIRGGGETQYF. The CDR3 nucleotides read TGTGCCAGCAACATCCGTGGAGGGGGGGAGACCCAGTACTTC.

The chain couples TRBV3-1 to TRBJ2-2; D ambiguous. The V end lost 0 bases, the J end lost 8 bases, and 7 bases lay between the germline ends. The CDR3 totals 13 residues. CDR1 and CDR2 from the germline V gene are LGHDT and YNNKEL (reference sequence). Written as DNA, the CDR3 is TGTGCCAGCAGCCAAGATAGGTTGGGGGAGCTGTTTTTT. Translated: CASSQDRLGELFF.

This clonotype was seen a handful of times. V usage is TRBV10-2 and J usage is TRBJ2-7; 10 bases match TRBD2. The CDR3 consists of 17 residues. CDR1 is WSHSY and CDR2 is SAAADI in the germline V gene. Trimming cost V 4 bases and J 0 bases; bases outside gene matches: 9. CDR3: CASSAQLAGANSYEQYF. The CDR3 region has the DNA TGCGCCAGCAGTGCGCAGCTAGCGGGGGCCAACTCCTACGAGCAGTACTTC.

The chain has TRBV9 and TRBJ1-1; a possible D gene is TRBD1 (5 bases). The CDR3 runs 16 residues. Germline V gene lookup returns CDR1 SGDLS and CDR2 YYNGEE. V lost 0 bases, J lost 0 bases, and 12 bases lay in between. The CDR3 loop reads CASSVAGTAMNTEAFF. The CDR3 DNA sequence: TGTGCCAGCAGCGTAGCCGGGACGGCGATGAACACTGAAGCTTTCTTT.

This clonotype was recorded many times. This chain uses TRBV29-1 with TRBJ2-7; 8 positions match TRBD1. V was pared by 0 bases and J by 7 bases, with 5 bases of the junction left unmatched. Per germline, CDR1 SQVTM and CDR2 ANQGSEA. The CDR3 spans 13 residues. The CDR3 region is CSVEDGTGYEQYF. The CDR3 region has the DNA TGCAGCGTTGAAGATGGGACAGGATATGAGCAGTACTTC.

V is TRBV20-1 and J is TRBJ2-7; TRBD1 matches at 10 bases. The CDR3 extends over 13 amino acids. V shed 4 bases and J 7 bases; nucleotides not matched to a gene: 7. Germline lookup yields CDR1 DFQATT and CDR2 SNEGSKA (reference sequence). The DNA for the CDR3 is TGCAGTGCTACTGGGACAGGGGTTTTAGAGCAGTACTTC. The encoded protein is CSATGTGVLEQYF.

This chain joins TRBV9 and TRBJ2-1; D may be TRBD1 (6 bases). Trimming removed 4 bases from V and 4 bases from J, with 15 bases in between. CDR1 is SGDLS and CDR2 is YYNGEE in the germline V gene. The CDR3 covers 15 residues. DNA of the CDR3: TGTGCCAGCAGCCCTAGGACAGAGCCTTACAATGAGCAGTTCTTC. Protein product: CASSPRTEPYNEQFF.

J is TRBJ1-5 and V is TRBV20-1, with D maybe TRBD1 (5 bases). This CDR3 is 14 amino acids long. Trimming cost V 0 bases and J 2 bases, with 8 bases left between them. In germline, CDR1 is DFQATT, CDR2 SNEGSKA (reference sequence). The CDR3 loop is CSARDLGGNQPQHF. The CDR3, as DNA: TGCAGTGCTAGAGATCTAGGGGGCAATCAGCCCCAGCATTTT.

This clonotype was detected ten times or more. The J gene is TRBJ2-2, the V gene TRBV20-1; 7 nucleotides line up with TRBD2. This CDR3 has 14 amino acids. Losses at the gene ends were 5 bases for V and 6 bases for J; bases not matched to a gene: 9. Germline assignment: CDR1 DFQATT and CDR2 SNEGSKA (reference sequence). The CDR3 region has the DNA TGCAGTGCTGGGCAGCGGGGTCACTCCGGGGAGCTGTTTTTT. Protein sequence: CSAGQRGHSGELFF.

This clonotype was counted once. A much larger clonotype is one base distant, so this may be a read error. The CDR3 loop is CASTPDRGREGYTF. CDR3 in DNA: TGTGCCAGCACCCCCGACCGGGGCAGAGAGGGCTACACCTTC. The V gene is TRBV11-2, the J gene TRBJ1-2; TRBD1 might be the D (5 bases). This CDR3 has 14 residues. The germline V gene has CDR1 SGHAT and CDR2 FQNNGV. Trimming shortened V by 7 bases and J by 8 bases, and 20 bases separated the two germline ends.

The V gene is TRBV19, the J gene TRBJ2-1; D gene ambiguous. This CDR3 contains 13 residues. Germline assignment: CDR1 LNHDA and CDR2 SQIVND (reference sequence). The V gene lost 1 base and the J gene lost 7 bases, with 8 bases spanning the gap. CDR3 bases: TGTGCCAGTAGTATAGGTCAAGCGAATGAGCAGTTCTTC. Translated: CASSIGQANEQFF.

The chain combines TRBV3-1 with TRBJ2-7; D is unclear. Germline lookup yields CDR1 LGHDT and CDR2 YNNKEL (reference sequence). The length of the CDR3 is 14 residues. Trimming took off 4 bases at V and 2 bases at J, with 12 bases between the two ends. CDR3 region: CASSPPTRTYEQYF. The DNA of the CDR3 is TGTGCCAGCAGCCCTCCGACAAGAACCTACGAGCAGTACTTC.

This clonotype was observed a few times. This chain connects TRBV6-5 to TRBJ2-1; TRBD2 matches at 9 bases. V shed 4 bases, J shed 0 bases, and the junction held 10 bases outside the gene matches. This CDR3 is 18 amino acids long. Germline V gene lookup returns CDR1 MNHEY and CDR2 SVGAGI. CDR3 nucleotides: TGTGCCAGCAGTTTGGGTAGCGGGGGCGAGAGCTCCTACAATGAGCAGTTCTTC. It is translated as CASSLGSGGESSYNEQFF.

This clonotype came up once. A much larger clone differs by one base, so this may be a read error. V usage is TRBV5-5 and J usage is TRBJ2-7; 7 positions match TRBD2. The CDR3 is 16 residues long. Trimming removed 6 bases from V and 4 bases from J; junction bases left unmatched: 16. Germline V CDR1 and CDR2: SGHKS, YYEKEE (reference sequence). The CDR3 DNA reads as TGTGCCAGCAACACCGGGGAGACTAGCAGAAGGTACGAGCAGTACTTC. Protein sequence: CASNTGETSRRYEQYF.

This clonotype was detected only a few times. This rearrangement joins TRBV7-9 to TRBJ2-7; 11 bases fit TRBD2. The germline V gene has CDR1 SEHNR and CDR2 FQNEAQ (reference sequence). The CDR3 is 14 amino acids. Unmatched junction bases numbered 1, after V lost 3 bases and J lost 3 bases. CDR3 nucleotides: TGTGCCAGCAGCTTTGGACTAGCGGGCTACGAGCAGTACTTC. It codes for CASSFGLAGYEQYF.

This clonotype was counted a few times. The CDR3 ends on some other residue instead of the conserved phenylalanine or tryptophan, so this is likely a read error. The chain recombines TRBV3-1 with TRBJ2-2; D gene unclear. V was pared by 0 bases and J by 0 bases, with 8 bases between. From germline, CDR1 is LGHDT and CDR2 YNNKEL (reference sequence). The length of the CDR3 is 16 residues. DNA for the CDR3: TGTGCCAGCAGCCAAGAGCCAGCGCCGAACACCGGGGAGCTGTTTCTT. Amino acid sequence: CASSQEPAPNTGELFL.

This clonotype was seen a single time. With a much larger clone just one base away, this may be a read error. V and J are TRBV4-1 and TRBJ2-1; D call uncertain. CDR1 and CDR2 (germline): MGHRA, YSYEKL. The CDR3 runs 14 residues. The CDR3 DNA reads TGCGCCGGCAGCCAAGCCCCCGTCCAGAGAAGTTCGTTCTTC. Its protein is CAGSQAPVQRSSFF.

The gene calls are TRBV10-2 and TRBJ1-2; the D is unclear. Trimming shortened V by 5 bases and J by 8 bases, and 12 bases separated the two germline ends. The CDR3 contains 12 residues. Germline V gene data show CDR1 as WSHSY and CDR2 as SAAADI. In nucleotides, the CDR3 is TGCGCCAGCAGTTTCCCTGGCGGGGGCTACACCTTC. This encodes CASSFPGGGYTF.